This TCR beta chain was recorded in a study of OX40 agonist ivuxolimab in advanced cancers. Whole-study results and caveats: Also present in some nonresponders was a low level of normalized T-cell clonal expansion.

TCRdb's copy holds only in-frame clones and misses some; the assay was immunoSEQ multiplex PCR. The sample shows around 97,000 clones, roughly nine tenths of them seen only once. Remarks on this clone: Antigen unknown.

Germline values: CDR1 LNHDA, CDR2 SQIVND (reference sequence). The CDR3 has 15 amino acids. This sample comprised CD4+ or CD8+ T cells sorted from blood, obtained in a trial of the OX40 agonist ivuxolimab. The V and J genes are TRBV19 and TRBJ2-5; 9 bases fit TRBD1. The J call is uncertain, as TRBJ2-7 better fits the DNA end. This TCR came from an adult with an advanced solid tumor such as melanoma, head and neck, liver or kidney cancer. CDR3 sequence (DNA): TGTGCCAGTAAACTAACGGGACAGGGTGAATACGAGCAGTACTTC. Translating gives CASKLTGQGEYEQYF.